This T cell receptor (beta chain) comes out of a study of blood T cells in healthy people across ages. Broader study findings: Naive T cell percentage by flow cytometry tracked strongly with beta diversity.

On this clonotype itself: Its cognate antigen is unknown.

Germline-derived CDR1 and CDR2 are SNHLY and FYNNEI. The CDR3 covers 18 residues. The V and J ends lost 6 bases and 7 bases, in that order; junction bases with no gene match: 17. A second roughly 6 to 12 cycle PCR used barcoded and J-beta primers. Using its own MiXCR run on the 5' RACE reads, TCRdb lists one record per CDR3 protein. The table records 1,300,000 or so distinct CDR3 sequences, around 55% of them present only once. Total RNA extracted from each sample amounted to at least 6 micrograms. The TCR comes from a young man in good health. The V gene is TRBV2, the J gene TRBJ1-6, with 8 positions matching TRBD1. Specimen: blood. This chain's CDR3 is CASRVGQGGGIPNSPLHF. The CDR3 DNA reads TGTGCCAGCAGGGTTGGACAGGGCGGGGGAATACCGAATTCACCCCTCCACTTT. The full variable domain, with the rest looked up from reference TRBV2 and TRBJ1-6, is EPEVTQTPSHQVTQMGQEVILRCVPISNHLYFYWYRQILGQKVEFLVSFYNNEISEKSEIFDDQFSVERPDGSNFTLKIRSTKLEDSAMYFCASRVGQGGGIPNSPLHFGNGTRLTVT.